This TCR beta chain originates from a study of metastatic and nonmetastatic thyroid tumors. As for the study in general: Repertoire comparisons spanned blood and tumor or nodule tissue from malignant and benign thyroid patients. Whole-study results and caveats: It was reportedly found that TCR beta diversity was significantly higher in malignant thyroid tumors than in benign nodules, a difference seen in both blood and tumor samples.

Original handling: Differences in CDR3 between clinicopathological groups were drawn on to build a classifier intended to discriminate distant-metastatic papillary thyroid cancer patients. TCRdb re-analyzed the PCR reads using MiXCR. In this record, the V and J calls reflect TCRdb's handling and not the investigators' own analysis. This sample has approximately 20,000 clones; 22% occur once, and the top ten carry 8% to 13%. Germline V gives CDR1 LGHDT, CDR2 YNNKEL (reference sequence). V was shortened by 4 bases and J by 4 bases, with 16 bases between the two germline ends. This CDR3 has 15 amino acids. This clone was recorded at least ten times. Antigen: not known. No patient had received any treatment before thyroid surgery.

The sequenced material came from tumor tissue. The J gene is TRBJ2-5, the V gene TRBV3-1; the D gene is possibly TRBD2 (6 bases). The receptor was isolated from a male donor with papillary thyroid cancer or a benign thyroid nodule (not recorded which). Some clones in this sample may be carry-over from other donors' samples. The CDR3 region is CASSPAGSNGETQYF. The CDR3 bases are TGTGCCAGCAGCCCGGCGGGGAGTAATGGAGAGACCCAGTACTTC.